The rows below give T cell receptor beta chains drawn from one sample of a study of blood T cell repertoires in COVID-19. TCRdb keeps only in-frame clones here, not all; method: immunoSEQ multiplex PCR. This sample yields more than 200,000 clones, of which roughly nine tenths are seen a single time; roughly 3.1% belongs to the top ten. Sequencing was done on a sample of peripheral blood. The receptors derive from a man younger than 30 with active or convalescent COVID-19. CDR3s include the opening cysteine and the closing phenylalanine or tryptophan. The D gene is left open where the match is weak. Clone size, where shown, is once, few, many, or a class for clones that have expanded.

clone size	D gene	J gene	V gene	CDR3 protein	CDR3 DNA
NA	NA	TRBJ2-7	TRBV28	CASSLQGYEQYF	TGTGCCAGCAGCTTACAGGGCTACGAGCAGTACTTC
NA	NA	TRBJ1-5	TRBV19	CASKQGWGSRNQPQHF	TGTGCCAGTAAGCAGGGGTGGGGGTCTCGCAATCAGCCCCAGCATTTT
few	NA	TRBJ1-1	TRBV6-2/TRBV6-3	CASSYPAGKREAFF	TGTGCCAGCAGTTATCCGGCAGGGAAACGGGAAGCTTTCTTT
once	TRBD1	TRBJ1-2	TRBV9	CASSVSGQGTGYTF	TGTGCCAGCAGCGTATCGGGACAGGGGACGGGCTACACCTTC
once	TRBD1	TRBJ1-2	TRBV9	CASSPRVTGGYGYTF	TGTGCCAGCAGCCCTCGGGTGACAGGGGGCTATGGCTACACCTTC
NA	TRBD2	TRBJ2-1	TRBV29-1	CSVDIGLAANEQFF	TGCAGCGTTGATATCGGACTAGCGGCCAATGAGCAGTTCTTC
NA	NA	TRBJ2-2	TRBV9	CASSVGASLSNTGELFF	TGTGCCAGCAGCGTAGGAGCGAGCCTCTCGAACACCGGGGAGCTGTTTTTT
NA	NA	TRBJ1-1	TRBV11-3	CASSLSGSTEAFF	TGTGCCAGCAGCTTGTCCGGGAGCACTGAAGCTTTCTTT
NA	TRBD1	TRBJ2-7	TRBV7-8	CASSPAGTAYEQYF	TGTGCCAGCAGCCCTGCTGGGACAGCCTACGAGCAGTACTTC
NA	TRBD1	TRBJ1-5	TRBV28	CASSPGTGVFQPQHF	TGTGCCAGCAGTCCAGGGACAGGGGTTTTCCAGCCCCAGCATTTT
NA	TRBD1	TRBJ2-7	TRBV6-5	CASSYSPQGGYEQYF	TGTGCCAGCAGTTATTCCCCACAGGGGGGCTACGAGCAGTACTTC
NA	TRBD1	TRBJ1-2	TRBV29-1	CSVGPGQGTGGYTF	TGCAGCGTTGGGCCGGGACAGGGAACAGGCGGCTACACCTTC
once	NA	TRBJ1-2	TRBV7-9	CASSSNAGSVNGYTF	TGTGCCAGCAGCTCAAATGCAGGGTCGGTTAACGGCTACACCTTC
NA	TRBD2	TRBJ2-3	TRBV7-2	CASSLRGSGGAATQYF	TGTGCCAGCAGCTTACGTGGTAGCGGGGGGGCGGCTACGCAGTATTTT
NA	NA	TRBJ1-6	TRBV14	CASSLKLGGNSPLHF	TGTGCCAGCAGCCTAAAGCTAGGGGGAAATTCACCCCTCCACTTT
NA	TRBD2	TRBJ2-5	TRBV28	CASSRGGPGLAGGQETQYF	TGTGCCAGCAGTAGGGGGGGTCCGGGACTAGCGGGAGGACAAGAGACCCAGTACTTC
NA	TRBD1	TRBJ2-7	TRBV10-3	CAIAGTAKSYEQYF	TGTGCCATCGCCGGGACAGCGAAATCCTACGAGCAGTACTTC
NA	TRBD1	TRBJ1-2	TRBV9	CASSTGGAGGHTF	TGTGCCAGCAGCACAGGGGGCGCAGGTGGCCACACCTTC
NA	NA	TRBJ1-1	TRBV5-1	CASSLDIKNTEAFF	TGCGCCAGCAGTTTGGACATAAAGAACACTGAAGCTTTCTTT
NA	NA	TRBJ2-7	TRBV18	CASSRLGQQPYEQYF	TGTGCCAGCTCACGACTTGGACAGCAGCCCTACGAGCAGTACTTC
NA	TRBD2	TRBJ2-3	TRBV5-4	CASSPGEGRTDTQYF	TGTGCCAGCAGCCCGGGGGAGGGGAGGACAGATACGCAGTATTTT
once	TRBD1	TRBJ1-2	TRBV7-8	CASSLAPQGSTNYGYTF	TGTGCCAGCAGCTTAGCGCCACAGGGGTCGACTAACTATGGCTACACCTTC
few	NA	TRBJ2-7	TRBV7-9	CASSPRGRASYEQYF	TGTGCCAGCAGCCCGCGCGGTAGAGCCTCCTACGAGCAGTACTTC